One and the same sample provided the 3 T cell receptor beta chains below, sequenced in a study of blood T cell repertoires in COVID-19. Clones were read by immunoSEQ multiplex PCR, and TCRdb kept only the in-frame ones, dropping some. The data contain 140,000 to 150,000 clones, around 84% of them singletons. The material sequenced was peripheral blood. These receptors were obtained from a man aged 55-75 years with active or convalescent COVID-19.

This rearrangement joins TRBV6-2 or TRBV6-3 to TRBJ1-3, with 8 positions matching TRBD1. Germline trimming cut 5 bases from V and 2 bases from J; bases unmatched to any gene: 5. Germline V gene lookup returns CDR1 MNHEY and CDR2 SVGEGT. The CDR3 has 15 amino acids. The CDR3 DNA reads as TGTGCCAGCAGTCTTCAGGGGGCCACTGGAAACACCATATATTTT. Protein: CASSLQGATGNTIYF.

The CDR3 sequence is CASSLSVPEAFF. The CDR3 DNA sequence: TGTGCCAGCAGTTTGTCTGTCCCTGAAGCTTTCTTT. The rearrangement joins TRBV12-3 or TRBV12-4 to TRBJ1-1; D gene unclear. The length of the CDR3 is 12 residues. Trimming stripped 3 bases from V and 6 bases from J, with 8 bases between.

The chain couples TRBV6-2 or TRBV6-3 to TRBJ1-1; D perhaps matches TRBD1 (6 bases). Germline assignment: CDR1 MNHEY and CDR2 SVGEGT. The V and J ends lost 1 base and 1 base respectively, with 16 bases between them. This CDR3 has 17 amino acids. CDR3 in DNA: TGTGCCAGCAGTTACTTCCAGGGGAAGTTGCAGAACACTGAAGCTTTCTTT. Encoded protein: CASSYFQGKLQNTEAFF.